The rows below give T cell receptor beta chains drawn from one sample of a study of radiation and T cells in renal cell carcinoma. Profiling relied on immunoSEQ multiplex PCR, and the TCRdb table lists in-frame clones only, not all of them. The sample lists about 95,000 clones, 65% to 90% occurring once. The sample here was blood, taken from a patient whose treatment included radiotherapy and nephrectomy. Receptors originate from a man in his fifties or sixties with renal cell carcinoma. Each CDR3 is given with its conserved first and last residue. Fields, in order: CDR3 DNA, CDR3 protein, V gene, J gene, clone size, D gene. The D gene is left open where the match is weak. Some rows mark clone size as missing; the rest say once, few, many or name a class of expanded clone.

TGCGCCAGCAGCTTACAGGGATCGTTGGGCACCGGGGAGCTGTTTTTT	CASSLQGSLGTGELFF	TRBV5-1	TRBJ2-2	NA	NA
TGTGCTAGTGGTTTGGCAGGGTTAGAAGAGACCCAGTACTTC	CASGLAGLEETQYF	TRBV12-5	TRBJ2-5	NA	NA
TGTGCCAGCAGTTGGACAGGGGGGTTCGACACCGGGGAGCTGTTTTTT	CASSWTGGFDTGELFF	TRBV6-5	TRBJ2-2	once	TRBD1
TGTGCCTGGAGTGTGGATAGCAATCAGCCCCAGCATTTT	CAWSVDSNQPQHF	TRBV30	TRBJ1-5	NA	NA
TGTGCCAGCAGCTTAACTTCGAATTCACCCCTCCACTTT	CASSLTSNSPLHF	TRBV7-3	TRBJ1-6	NA	NA
TGTGCCAGCAGCTTGATACTAGCCCCCTACGAGCAGTACTTC	CASSLILAPYEQYF	TRBV5-4	TRBJ2-7	NA	NA
TGTGCCAGCAGCTCAACTAGCGGGGGAACCTACGAGCAGTACTTC	CASSSTSGGTYEQYF	TRBV7-2	TRBJ2-7	NA	TRBD2
TGCGCCAGCAGCCAGGAAACTCAGGGAAGCAATCAGCCCCAGCATTTT	CASSQETQGSNQPQHF	TRBV4-1	TRBJ1-5	few	NA
TGTGCCAGCAGTGAAGACAGGCTAAATGAAAAACTGTTTTTT	CASSEDRLNEKLFF	TRBV6-1	TRBJ1-4	NA	NA
TGTGCCAGCAGCTTAGCTGGGTGGGGGAACGAGCAGTACTTC	CASSLAGWGNEQYF	TRBV7-9	TRBJ2-7	NA	NA
TGTGCCAGCAGTTCCGGGACAGGGGGCTCCTACAATGAGCAGTTCTTC	CASSSGTGGSYNEQFF	TRBV6-6	TRBJ2-1	NA	TRBD1
TGTGCCAGCAGCTTAGGCCGGACCACAGATACGCAGTATTTT	CASSLGRTTDTQYF	TRBV13	TRBJ2-3	NA	NA